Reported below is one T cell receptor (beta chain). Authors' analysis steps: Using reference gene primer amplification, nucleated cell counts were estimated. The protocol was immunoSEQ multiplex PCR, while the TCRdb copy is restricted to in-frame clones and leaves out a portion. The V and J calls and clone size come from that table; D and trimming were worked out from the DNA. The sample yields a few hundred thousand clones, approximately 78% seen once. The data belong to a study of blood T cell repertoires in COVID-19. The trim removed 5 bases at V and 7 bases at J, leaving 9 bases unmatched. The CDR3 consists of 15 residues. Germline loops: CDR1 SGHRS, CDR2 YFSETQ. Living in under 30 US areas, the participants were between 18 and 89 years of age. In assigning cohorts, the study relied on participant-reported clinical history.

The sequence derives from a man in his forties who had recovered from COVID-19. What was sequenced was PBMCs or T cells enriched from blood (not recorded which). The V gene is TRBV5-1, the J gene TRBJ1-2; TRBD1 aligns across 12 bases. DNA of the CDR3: TGCGCCAGCAGAGTAGGGACAGGGGGCCTAGGTGGCTACACCTTC. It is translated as CASRVGTGGLGGYTF. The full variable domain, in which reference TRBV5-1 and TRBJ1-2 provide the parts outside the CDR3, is KAGVTQTPRYLIKTRGQQVTLSCSPISGHRSVSWYQQTPGQGLQFLFEYFSETQRNKGNFPGRFSGRQFSNSRSEMNVSTLELGDSALYLCASRVGTGGLGGYTFGSGTRLTVV.